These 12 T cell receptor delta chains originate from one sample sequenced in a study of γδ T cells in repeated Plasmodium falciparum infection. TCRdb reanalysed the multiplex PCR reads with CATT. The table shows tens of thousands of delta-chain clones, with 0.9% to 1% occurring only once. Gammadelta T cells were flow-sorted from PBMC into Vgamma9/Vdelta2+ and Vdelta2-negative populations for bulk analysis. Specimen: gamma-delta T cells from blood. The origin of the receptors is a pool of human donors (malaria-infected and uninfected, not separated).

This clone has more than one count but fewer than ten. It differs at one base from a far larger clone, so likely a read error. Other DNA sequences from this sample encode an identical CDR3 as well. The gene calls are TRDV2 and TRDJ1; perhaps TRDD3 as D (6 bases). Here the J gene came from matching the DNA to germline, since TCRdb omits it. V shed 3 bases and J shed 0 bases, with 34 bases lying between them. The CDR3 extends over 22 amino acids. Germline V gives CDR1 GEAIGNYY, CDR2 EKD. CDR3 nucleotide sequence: TGTGCCTGTGACCCCATTTTGGCTGGGGACCCAAGTAGGGTCTTCGACACCGATAAACTCATCTTT. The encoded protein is CACDPILAGDPSRVFDTDKLIF.

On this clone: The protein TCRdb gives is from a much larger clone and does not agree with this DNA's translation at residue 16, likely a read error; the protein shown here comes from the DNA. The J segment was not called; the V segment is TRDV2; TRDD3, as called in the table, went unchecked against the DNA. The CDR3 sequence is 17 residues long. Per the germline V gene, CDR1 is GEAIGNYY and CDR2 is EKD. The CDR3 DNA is TGTGCCTGTGACACAAACGGGGGCCCCCCGTACACCGATAAACTCACCTTT. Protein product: CACDTNGGPPYTDKLTF.

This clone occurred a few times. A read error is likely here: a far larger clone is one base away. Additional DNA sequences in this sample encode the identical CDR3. CDR3 protein: CACDTLGDLTAQLFF. The CDR3 nucleotides are TGTGCCTGCGACACTTTGGGGGATTTGACAGCACAACTCTTCTTT. This rearrangement joins TRDV2 to TRDJ2; 7 nucleotides agree with TRDD3. The J gene is absent in TCRdb and was assigned here via DNA matching to germline. Germline values: CDR1 GEAIGNYY, CDR2 EKD. CDR3 length: 15 amino acids.

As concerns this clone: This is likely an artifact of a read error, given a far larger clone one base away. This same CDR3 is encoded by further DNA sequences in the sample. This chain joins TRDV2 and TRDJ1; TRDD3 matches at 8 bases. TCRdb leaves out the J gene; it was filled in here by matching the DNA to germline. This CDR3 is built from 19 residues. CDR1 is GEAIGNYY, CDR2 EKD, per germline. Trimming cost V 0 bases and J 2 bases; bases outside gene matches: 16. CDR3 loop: CACDTVSFTGGPYTDKLIF. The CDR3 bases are TGTGCCTGTGACACCGTCTCTTTTACTGGGGGTCCGTATACCGATAAACTCATCTTT.

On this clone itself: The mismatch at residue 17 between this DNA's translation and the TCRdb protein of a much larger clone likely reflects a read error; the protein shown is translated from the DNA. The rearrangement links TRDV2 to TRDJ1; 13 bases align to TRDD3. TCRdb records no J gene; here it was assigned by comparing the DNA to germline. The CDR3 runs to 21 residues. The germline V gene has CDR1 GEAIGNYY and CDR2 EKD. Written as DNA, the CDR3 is TGTGCCTGTGACTCGATCGTACTGGGGGATACGCATTACCAATACACCGGTAAACTCATCTTT. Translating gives CACDSIVLGDTHYQYTGKLIF.

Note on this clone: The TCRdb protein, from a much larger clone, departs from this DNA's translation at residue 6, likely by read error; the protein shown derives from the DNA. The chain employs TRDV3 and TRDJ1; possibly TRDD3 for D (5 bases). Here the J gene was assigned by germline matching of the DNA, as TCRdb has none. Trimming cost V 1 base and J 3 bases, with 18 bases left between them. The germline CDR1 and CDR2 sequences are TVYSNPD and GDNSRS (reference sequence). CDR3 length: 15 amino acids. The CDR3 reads CAFIRTAFWADKLIF. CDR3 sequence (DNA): TGTGCCTTTATACGAACCGCGTTCTGGGCCGATAAACTCATCTTT.

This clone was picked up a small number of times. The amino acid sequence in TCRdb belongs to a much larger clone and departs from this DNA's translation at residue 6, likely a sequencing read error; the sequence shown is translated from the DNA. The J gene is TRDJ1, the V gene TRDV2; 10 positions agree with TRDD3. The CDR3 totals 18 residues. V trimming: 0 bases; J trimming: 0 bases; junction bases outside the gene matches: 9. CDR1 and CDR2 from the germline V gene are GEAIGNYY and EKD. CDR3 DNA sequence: TGTGCCTGTGACACCCTAGGACTGGGGGATCTGTACACCGATAAACTCATCTTT. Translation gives CACDTLGLGDLYTDKLIF.

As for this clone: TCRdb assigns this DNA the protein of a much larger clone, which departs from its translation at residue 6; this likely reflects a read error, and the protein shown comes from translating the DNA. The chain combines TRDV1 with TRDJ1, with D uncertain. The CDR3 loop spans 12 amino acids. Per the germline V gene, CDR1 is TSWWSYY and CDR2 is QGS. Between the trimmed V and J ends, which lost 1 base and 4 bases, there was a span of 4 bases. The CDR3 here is CALGERYDKLIF. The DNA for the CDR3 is TGTGCTCTTGGGGAACGGTACGATAAACTCATCTTT.

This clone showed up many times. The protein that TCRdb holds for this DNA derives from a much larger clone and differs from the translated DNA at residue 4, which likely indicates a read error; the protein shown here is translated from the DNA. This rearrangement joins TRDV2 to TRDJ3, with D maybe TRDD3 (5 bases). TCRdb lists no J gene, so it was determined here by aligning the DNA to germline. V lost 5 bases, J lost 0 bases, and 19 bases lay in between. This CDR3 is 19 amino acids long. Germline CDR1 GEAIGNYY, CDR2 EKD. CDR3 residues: CACGTGGALSSWDTRQMFF. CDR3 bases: TGTGCCTGTGGCACGGGTGGGGCCCTTAGCTCCTGGGACACCCGACAGATGTTTTTC.

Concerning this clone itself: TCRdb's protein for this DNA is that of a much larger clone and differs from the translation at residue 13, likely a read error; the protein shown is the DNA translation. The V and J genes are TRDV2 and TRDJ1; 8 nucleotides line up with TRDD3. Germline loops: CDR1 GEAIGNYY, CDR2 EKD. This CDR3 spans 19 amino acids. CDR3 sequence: CACDSDSSGGPVHTDKLIF. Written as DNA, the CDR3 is TGTGCCTGTGACTCTGACTCTTCTGGGGGACCGGTGCACACCGATAAACTCATCTTC.

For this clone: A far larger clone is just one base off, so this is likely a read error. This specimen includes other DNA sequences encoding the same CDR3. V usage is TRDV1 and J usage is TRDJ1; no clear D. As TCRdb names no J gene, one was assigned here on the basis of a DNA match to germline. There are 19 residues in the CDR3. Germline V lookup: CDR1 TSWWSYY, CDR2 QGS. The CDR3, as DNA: TGTGCTCTTGGGGGACGTATAAACCGCTCGTGTAGGGACACTGATAAACTCATCTTT. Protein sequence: CALGGRINRSCRDTDKLIF.

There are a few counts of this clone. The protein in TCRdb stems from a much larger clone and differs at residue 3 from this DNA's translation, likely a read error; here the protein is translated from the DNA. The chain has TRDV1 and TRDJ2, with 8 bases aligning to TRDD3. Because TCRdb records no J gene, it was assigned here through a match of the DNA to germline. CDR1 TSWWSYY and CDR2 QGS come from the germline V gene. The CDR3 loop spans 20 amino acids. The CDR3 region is CAIGGHRFQLGGLLTAQLFF. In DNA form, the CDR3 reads TGTGCTATTGGGGGCCACCGCTTCCAACTGGGGGGCCTTTTGACAGCACAACTCTTCTTT.